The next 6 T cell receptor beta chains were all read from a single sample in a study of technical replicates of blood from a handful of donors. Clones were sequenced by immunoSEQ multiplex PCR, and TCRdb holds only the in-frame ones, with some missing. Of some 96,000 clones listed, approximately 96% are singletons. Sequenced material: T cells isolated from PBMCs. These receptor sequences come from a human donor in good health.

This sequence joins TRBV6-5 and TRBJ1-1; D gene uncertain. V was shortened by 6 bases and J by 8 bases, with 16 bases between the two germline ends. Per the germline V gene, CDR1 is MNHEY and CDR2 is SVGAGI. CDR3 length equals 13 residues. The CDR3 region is CASSSGTPREAFF. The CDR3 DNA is TGTGCCAGCAGCTCCGGAACCCCCAGGGAAGCTTTCTTT.

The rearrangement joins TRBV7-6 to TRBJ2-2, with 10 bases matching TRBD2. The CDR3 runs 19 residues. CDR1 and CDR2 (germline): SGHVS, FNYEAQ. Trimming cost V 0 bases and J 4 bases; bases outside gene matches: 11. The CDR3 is CASSLAPRLSGRATGELFF. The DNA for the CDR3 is TGTGCCAGCAGCTTAGCTCCGCGTTTGAGCGGGAGGGCCACCGGGGAGCTGTTTTTT.

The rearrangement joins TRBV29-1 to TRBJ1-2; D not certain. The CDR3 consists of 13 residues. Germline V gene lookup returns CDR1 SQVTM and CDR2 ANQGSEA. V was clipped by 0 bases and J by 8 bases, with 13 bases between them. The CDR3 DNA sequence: TGCAGCGTTGAAGATCTTGCAGGAGGGGGCTACACCTTC. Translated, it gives CSVEDLAGGGYTF.

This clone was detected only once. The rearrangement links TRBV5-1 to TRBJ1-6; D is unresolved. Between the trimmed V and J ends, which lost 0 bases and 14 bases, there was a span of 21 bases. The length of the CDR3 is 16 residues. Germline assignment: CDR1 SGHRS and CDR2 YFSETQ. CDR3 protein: CASSLDFGAAPQTLHF. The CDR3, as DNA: TGCGCCAGCAGCTTGGATTTCGGAGCAGCCCCTCAGACCCTCCACTTT.

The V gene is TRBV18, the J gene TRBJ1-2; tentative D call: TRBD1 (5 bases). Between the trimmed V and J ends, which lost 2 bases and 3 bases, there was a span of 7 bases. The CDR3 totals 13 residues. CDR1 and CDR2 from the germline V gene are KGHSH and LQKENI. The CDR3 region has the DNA TGTGCCAGCTCACCAGGACAAGACTATGGCTACACCTTC. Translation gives CASSPGQDYGYTF.

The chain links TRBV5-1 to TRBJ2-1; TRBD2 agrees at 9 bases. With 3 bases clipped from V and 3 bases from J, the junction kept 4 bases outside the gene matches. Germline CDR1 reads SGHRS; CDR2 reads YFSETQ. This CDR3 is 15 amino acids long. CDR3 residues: CASSSGTSSYNEQFF. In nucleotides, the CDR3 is TGCGCCAGCAGCTCCGGGACTAGCAGCTACAATGAGCAGTTCTTC.